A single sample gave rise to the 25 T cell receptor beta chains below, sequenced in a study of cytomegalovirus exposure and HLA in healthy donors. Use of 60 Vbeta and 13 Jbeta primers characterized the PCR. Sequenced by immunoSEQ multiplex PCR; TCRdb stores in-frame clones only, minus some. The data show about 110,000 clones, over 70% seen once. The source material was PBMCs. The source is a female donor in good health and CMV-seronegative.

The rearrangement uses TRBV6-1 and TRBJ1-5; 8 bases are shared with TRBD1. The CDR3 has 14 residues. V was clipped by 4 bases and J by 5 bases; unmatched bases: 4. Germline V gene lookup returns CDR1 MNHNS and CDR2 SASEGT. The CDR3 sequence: CASSGPTGDQPQHF. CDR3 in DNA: TGTGCCAGCAGTGGACCGACAGGGGATCAGCCCCAGCATTTT.

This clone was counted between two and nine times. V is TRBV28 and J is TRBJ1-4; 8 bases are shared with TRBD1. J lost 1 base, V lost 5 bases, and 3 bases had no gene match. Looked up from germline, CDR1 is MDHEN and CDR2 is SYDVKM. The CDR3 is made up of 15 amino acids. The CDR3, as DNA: TGTGCCAGCAGTCGTACAGGGGGAACTAATGAAAAACTGTTTTTT. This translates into CASSRTGGTNEKLFF.

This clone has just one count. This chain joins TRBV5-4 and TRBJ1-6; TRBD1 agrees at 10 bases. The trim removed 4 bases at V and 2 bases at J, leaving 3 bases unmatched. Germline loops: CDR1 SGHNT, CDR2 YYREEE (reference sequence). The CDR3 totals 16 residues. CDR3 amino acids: CASSMGQGTYNSPLHF. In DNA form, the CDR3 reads TGTGCCAGCAGCATGGGACAGGGGACCTATAATTCACCCCTCCACTTT.

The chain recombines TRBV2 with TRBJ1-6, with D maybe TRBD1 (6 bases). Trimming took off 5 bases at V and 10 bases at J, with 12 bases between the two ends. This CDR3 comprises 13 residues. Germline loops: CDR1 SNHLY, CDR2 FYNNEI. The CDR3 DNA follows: TGTGCCAGCAGTACTACAGGGCGCTCACCCCTCCACTTT. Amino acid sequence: CASSTTGRSPLHF.

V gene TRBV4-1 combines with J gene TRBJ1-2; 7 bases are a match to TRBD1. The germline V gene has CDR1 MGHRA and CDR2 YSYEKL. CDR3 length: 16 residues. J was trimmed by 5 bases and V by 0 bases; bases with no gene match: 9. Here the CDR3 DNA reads TGCGCCAGCAGCCAAGACGGGACAGTGGGAAGTTATGGCTACACCTTC. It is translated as CASSQDGTVGSYGYTF.

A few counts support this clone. CDR3 coding DNA: TGTGCCAGCAGTGAAGCGCTTCAGGGCAGGGCCCATCAGCCCCAGCATTTT. This gives the protein CASSEALQGRAHQPQHF. The chain recombines TRBV6-1 with TRBJ1-5; D is possibly TRBD1 (5 bases). V lost 0 bases and J lost 5, with 17 bases in between. Germline values: CDR1 MNHNS, CDR2 SASEGT. The length of the CDR3 is 17 residues.

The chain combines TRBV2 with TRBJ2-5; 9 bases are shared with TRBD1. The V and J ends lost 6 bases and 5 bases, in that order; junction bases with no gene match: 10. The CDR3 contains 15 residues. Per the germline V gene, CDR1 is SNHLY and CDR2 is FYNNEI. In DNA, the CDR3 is TGTGCCAGCAGGCCGGGACAGGGAGTCGGTGAGACCCAGTACTTC. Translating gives CASRPGQGVGETQYF.

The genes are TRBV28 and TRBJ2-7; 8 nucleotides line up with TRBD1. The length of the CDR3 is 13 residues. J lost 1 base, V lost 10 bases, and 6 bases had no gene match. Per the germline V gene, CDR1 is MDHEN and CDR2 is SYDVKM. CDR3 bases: TGTGCCACCAATAGACAGGGGTCCTACGAGCAGTACTTC. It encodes CATNRQGSYEQYF.

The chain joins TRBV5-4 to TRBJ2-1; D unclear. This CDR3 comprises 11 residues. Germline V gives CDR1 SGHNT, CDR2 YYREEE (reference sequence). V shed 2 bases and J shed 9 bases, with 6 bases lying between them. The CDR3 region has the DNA TGTGCCAGCAGCTTAGCCGGTGAGCAGTTCTTC. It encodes CASSLAGEQFF.

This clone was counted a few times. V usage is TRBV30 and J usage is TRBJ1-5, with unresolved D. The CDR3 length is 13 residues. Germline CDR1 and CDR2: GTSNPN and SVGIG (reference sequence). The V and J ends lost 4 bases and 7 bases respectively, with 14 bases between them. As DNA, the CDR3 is TGTGCCTGGACCGACGGTGGCAGGCAGCCCCAGCATTTT. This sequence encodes CAWTDGGRQPQHF. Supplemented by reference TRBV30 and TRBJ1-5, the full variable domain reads SQTIHQWPATLVQPVGSPLSLECTVEGTSNPNLYWYRQAAGRGLQLLFYSVGIGQISSEVPQNLSASRPQDRQFILSSKKLLLSDSGFYLCAWTDGGRQPQHFGDGTRLSIL.

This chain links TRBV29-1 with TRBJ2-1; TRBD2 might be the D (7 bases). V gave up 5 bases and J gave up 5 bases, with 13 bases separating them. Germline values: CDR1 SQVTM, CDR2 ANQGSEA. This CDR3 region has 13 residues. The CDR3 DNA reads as TGCAGCGTTAGGGGGGGTGACGACAATGAGCAGTTCTTC. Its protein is CSVRGGDDNEQFF.

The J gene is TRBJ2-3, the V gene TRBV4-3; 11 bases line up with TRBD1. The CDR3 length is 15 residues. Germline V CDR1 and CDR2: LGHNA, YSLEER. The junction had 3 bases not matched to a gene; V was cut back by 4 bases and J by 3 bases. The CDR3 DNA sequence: TGCGCCAGCAGCCCGGGGACAGGGGGGACAGATACGCAGTATTTT. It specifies CASSPGTGGTDTQYF.

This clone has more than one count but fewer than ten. This CDR3 reads CASRMRGGADYGYTF. DNA for the CDR3: TGTGCCAGCAGAATGAGGGGGGGCGCGGACTATGGCTACACCTTC. V is TRBV28 and J is TRBJ1-2; D is perhaps TRBD1 (6 bases). Germline lookup yields CDR1 MDHEN and CDR2 SYDVKM. Trimming removed 6 bases from V and 3 bases from J, with 17 bases in between. The CDR3 spans 15 residues.

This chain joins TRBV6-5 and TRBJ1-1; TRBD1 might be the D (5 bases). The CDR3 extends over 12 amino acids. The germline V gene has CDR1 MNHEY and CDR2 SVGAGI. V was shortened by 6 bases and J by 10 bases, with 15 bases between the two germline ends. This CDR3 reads CASRSLAGRAFF. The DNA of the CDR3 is TGTGCCAGCAGGTCCCTCGCGGGGCGAGCTTTCTTT.

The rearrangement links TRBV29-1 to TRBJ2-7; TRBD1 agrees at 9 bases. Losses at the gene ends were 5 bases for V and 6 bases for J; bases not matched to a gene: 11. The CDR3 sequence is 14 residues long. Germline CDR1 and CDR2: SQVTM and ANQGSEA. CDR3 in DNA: TGCAGCGTTCGCCGGGACAGGGCCTCGTGCGAGCAGTACTTC. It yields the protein CSVRRDRASCEQYF.

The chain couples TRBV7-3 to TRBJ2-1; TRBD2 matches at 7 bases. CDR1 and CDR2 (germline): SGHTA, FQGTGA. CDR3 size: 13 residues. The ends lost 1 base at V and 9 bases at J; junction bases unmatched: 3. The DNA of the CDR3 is TGTGCCAGCAGCTTAAGGCCTAGCGGTGAGCAGTTCTTC. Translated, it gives CASSLRPSGEQFF.

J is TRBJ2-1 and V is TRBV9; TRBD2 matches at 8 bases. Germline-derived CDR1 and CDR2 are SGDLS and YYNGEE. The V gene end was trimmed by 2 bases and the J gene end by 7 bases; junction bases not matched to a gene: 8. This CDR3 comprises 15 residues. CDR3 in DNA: TGTGCCAGCAGCGTGAGCGGGAGTGAGGGGAATGAGCAGTTCTTC. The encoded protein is CASSVSGSEGNEQFF.

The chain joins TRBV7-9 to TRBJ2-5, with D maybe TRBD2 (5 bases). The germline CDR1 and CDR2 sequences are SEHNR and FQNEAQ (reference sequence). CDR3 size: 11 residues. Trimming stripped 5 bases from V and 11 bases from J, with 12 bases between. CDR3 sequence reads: CASSTSLEQYF. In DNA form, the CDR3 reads TGTGCCAGCAGCACATCACTAGAGCAGTACTTC.

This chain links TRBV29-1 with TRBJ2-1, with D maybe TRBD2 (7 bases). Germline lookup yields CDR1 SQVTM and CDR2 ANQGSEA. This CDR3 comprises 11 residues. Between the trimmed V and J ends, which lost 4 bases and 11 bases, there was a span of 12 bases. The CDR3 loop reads CSVGGGPQQFF. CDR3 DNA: TGCAGCGTTGGGGGGGGGCCCCAGCAGTTCTTC.

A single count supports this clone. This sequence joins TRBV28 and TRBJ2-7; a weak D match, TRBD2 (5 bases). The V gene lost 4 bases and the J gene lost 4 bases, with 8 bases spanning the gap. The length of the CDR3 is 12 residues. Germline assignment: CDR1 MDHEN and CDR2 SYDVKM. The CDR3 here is CASSSGVYEQYF. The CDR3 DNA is TGTGCCAGCAGTTCCGGGGTGTACGAGCAGTACTTC.

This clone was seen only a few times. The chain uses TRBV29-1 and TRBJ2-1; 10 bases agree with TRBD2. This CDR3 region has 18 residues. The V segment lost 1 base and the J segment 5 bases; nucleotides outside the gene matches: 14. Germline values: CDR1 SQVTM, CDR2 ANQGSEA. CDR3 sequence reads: CSVEAVVGLGLADNEQFF. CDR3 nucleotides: TGCAGCGTTGAAGCGGTGGTAGGCTTAGGACTAGCGGACAATGAGCAGTTCTTC.

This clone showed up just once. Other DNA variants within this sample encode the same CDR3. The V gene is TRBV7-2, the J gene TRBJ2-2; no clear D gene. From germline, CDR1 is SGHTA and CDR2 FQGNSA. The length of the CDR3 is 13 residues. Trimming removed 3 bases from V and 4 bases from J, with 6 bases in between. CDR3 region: CASSLVSTGELFF. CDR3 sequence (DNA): TGTGCCAGCAGCTTGGTGAGCACCGGGGAGCTGTTTTTT.

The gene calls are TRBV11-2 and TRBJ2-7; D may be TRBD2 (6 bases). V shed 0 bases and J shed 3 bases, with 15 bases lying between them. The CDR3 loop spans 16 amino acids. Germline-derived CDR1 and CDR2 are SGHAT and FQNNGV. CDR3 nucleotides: TGTGCCAGCAGCTTAGATCCAACTAGCTCAAGCTACGAGCAGTACTTC. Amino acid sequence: CASSLDPTSSSYEQYF.

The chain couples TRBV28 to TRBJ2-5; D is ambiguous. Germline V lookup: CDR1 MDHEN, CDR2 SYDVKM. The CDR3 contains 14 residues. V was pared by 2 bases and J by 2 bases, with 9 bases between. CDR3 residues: CASSLPPPQETQYF. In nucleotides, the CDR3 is TGTGCCAGCAGTTTACCCCCTCCGCAAGAGACCCAGTACTTC. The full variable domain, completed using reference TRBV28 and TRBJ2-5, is DVKVTQSSRYLVKRTGEKVFLECVQDMDHENMFWYRQDPGLGLRLIYFSYDVKMKEKGDIPEGYSVSREKKERFSLILESASTNQTSMYLCASSLPPPQETQYFGPGTRLLVL.

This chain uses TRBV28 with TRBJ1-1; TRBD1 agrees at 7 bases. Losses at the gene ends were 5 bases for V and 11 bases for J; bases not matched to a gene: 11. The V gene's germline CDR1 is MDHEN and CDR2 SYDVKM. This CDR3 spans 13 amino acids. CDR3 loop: CASSPVGRGMAFF. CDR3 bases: TGTGCCAGCAGTCCCGTGGGCAGGGGGATGGCTTTCTTT.